Listed here are 14 T cell receptor beta chains from one sample, sequenced in a study of cytomegalovirus exposure and HLA in healthy donors. PCR employed 60 Vbeta and 13 Jbeta primers. Clones were read by immunoSEQ multiplex PCR, and TCRdb kept only the in-frame ones, dropping some. The sample has some 120,000 clones. Sequencing was performed on PBMCs. The source of these receptors is an older woman in good health and CMV-seronegative.

This chain uses TRBV6-5 with TRBJ2-2, with D uncertain. V lost 1 base and J lost 2, with 5 bases in between. The CDR3 length is 14 residues. Germline CDR1 and CDR2: MNHEY and SVGAGI. CDR3 protein: CASSYWANTGELFF. CDR3 bases: TGTGCCAGCAGTTACTGGGCCAACACCGGGGAGCTGTTTTTT.

The chain has TRBV30 and TRBJ2-3; TRBD1 is a possible D gene (5 bases). V was pared by 0 bases and J by 0 bases, with 10 bases between. Germline V gene data show CDR1 as GTSNPN and CDR2 as SVGIG (reference sequence). The CDR3 length is 15 residues. The CDR3 nucleotides are TGTGCCTGGAGTGTAAAGGGGCCTAGCACAGATACGCAGTATTTT. It encodes CAWSVKGPSTDTQYF.

The V and J genes are TRBV27 and TRBJ1-2; no reliable D call. With 6 bases removed from V and 7 bases from J, the gap between germline ends came to 18 bases. The CDR3 totals 14 residues. Germline CDR1 reads MNHEY; CDR2 reads SMNVEV (reference sequence). CDR3 sequence reads: CASSRTTELVGYTF. The CDR3, as DNA: TGTGCCAGCAGCCGCACCACAGAGCTTGTTGGCTACACCTTC.

Remarks on this clone: At one of its ends the junction is not consistent with the germline gene, which may arise from a read error. The V gene is TRBV6-1, the J gene TRBJ2-1; 7 bases are shared with TRBD2. Per the germline V gene, CDR1 is MNHNS and CDR2 is SASEGT. The CDR3 covers 14 residues. CDR3 sequence: CGSSVRGLYNEQFF. The CDR3 region has the DNA TGTGGCAGCAGTGTACGGGGACTATACAATGAGCAGTTCTTC.

The chain is built from TRBV6-5 and TRBJ2-7; a weak D match, TRBD2 (6 bases). This CDR3 is built from 15 residues. Per germline, CDR1 MNHEY and CDR2 SVGAGI. The germline V and J ends were trimmed by 4 bases and 0 bases, with 13 bases remaining between them. The CDR3 bases are TGTGCCAGCAGTTCGCCCCCCGGGGGCTCCTACGAGCAGTACTTC. It specifies CASSSPPGGSYEQYF.

The chain is built from TRBV7-9 and TRBJ1-2, with 7 bases aligning to TRBD1. Germline CDR1 and CDR2: SEHNR and FQNEAQ (reference sequence). V was pared by 5 bases and J by 2 bases, with 5 bases of the junction left unmatched. The CDR3 is 14 amino acids. The CDR3 is CASSRGGSNYGYTF. DNA of the CDR3: TGTGCCAGCAGCCGAGGGGGCTCAAACTATGGCTACACCTTC.

This chain joins TRBV27 and TRBJ2-5; unclear D gene. The V end was cut by 6 bases, the J end by 7 bases, with 15 bases between. Germline-derived CDR1 and CDR2 are MNHEY and SMNVEV (reference sequence). The CDR3 contains 13 residues. CDR3 region: CASSLDPVGTQYF. The CDR3 DNA sequence: TGTGCCAGCAGCCTAGATCCCGTGGGGACCCAGTACTTC.

The CDR3 DNA reads as TGTGCCAGCAGCTTAAATCAAGGACAGATCTATGGCTACACCTTC. It yields the protein CASSLNQGQIYGYTF. The V call is TRBV7-3, the J call TRBJ1-2; the D gene is possibly TRBD1 (6 bases). The CDR3 totals 15 residues. The germline gives CDR1 SGHTA, CDR2 FQGTGA. V lost 1 base and J lost 4, with 13 bases in between. Together with reference TRBV7-3 and TRBJ1-2, the CDR3 gives the full variable domain: GAGVSQTPSNKVTEKGKYVELRCDPISGHTALYWYRQSLGQGPEFLIYFQGTGAADDSGLPNDRFFAVRPEGSVSTLKIQRTERGDSAVYLCASSLNQGQIYGYTFGSGTRLTVV.

The rearrangement joins TRBV4-1 to TRBJ2-5; D unresolved. CDR1 is MGHRA, CDR2 YSYEKL, per germline. The CDR3 has 15 amino acids. The V and J ends lost 2 bases and 2 bases respectively, with 12 bases between them. The CDR3 bases are TGCGCCAGCAGCCAAACCCGGCAGGAACAAGAGACCCAGTACTTC. The encoded protein is CASSQTRQEQETQYF.

V is TRBV10-1 and J is TRBJ2-7; D unclear. Germline CDR1 and CDR2: WNHNN and SYGVQD (reference sequence). Trimming shortened V by 3 bases and J by 0 bases, and 6 bases separated the two germline ends. This CDR3 has 13 residues. The CDR3 region has the DNA TGCGCCAGCAGTGACCCCTTCTCCTACGAGCAGTACTTC. This sequence encodes CASSDPFSYEQYF.

The V gene is TRBV10-3, the J gene TRBJ1-6; D is undetermined. V shed 0 bases and J shed 17 bases, with 11 bases lying between them. The CDR3 runs 12 residues. The germline CDR1 and CDR2 sequences are ENHRY and SYGVKD. CDR3 in DNA: TGTGCCATCAGTGAGTCCGGTGTTTCGGTCCACTTT. It encodes CAISESGVSVHF.

This chain joins TRBV6-5 and TRBJ1-1, with D possibly TRBD1 on 6 matching bases. The length of the CDR3 is 13 residues. Trimming pared 10 bases from V and 2 bases from J, leaving 14 bases between. CDR1 and CDR2 from the germline V gene are MNHEY and SVGAGI. The DNA of the CDR3 is TGTGCCACCGCATGGGGGCAAAACACTGAAGCTTTCTTT. Its translation is CATAWGQNTEAFF.

To note about this clone: Other DNA sequences in the sample encode the same CDR3. The chain has TRBV28 and TRBJ1-5, with 10 nucleotides matching TRBD1. Germline CDR1 reads MDHEN; CDR2 reads SYDVKM. V shed 4 bases, J shed 3 bases, and the junction held 3 bases outside the gene matches. The CDR3 sequence is 15 residues long. The CDR3 loop is CASSSGQGNNQPQHF. Here the CDR3 DNA reads TGTGCCAGCAGTTCGGGACAGGGGAACAATCAGCCCCAGCATTTT.

The chain links TRBV11-2 to TRBJ2-7; 8 nucleotides line up with TRBD1. The CDR3 has 18 residues. CDR1 is SGHAT, CDR2 FQNNGV, per germline. V lost 5 bases, J lost 4 bases, and 19 bases stayed unmatched. The CDR3 coding sequence is TGTGCCAGCAGCCCCACTGGCCATCCGGGACAGGCTTTATACGAGCAGTACTTC. Translation: CASSPTGHPGQALYEQYF.